Sequencing of this TCR beta chain was carried out in a study of identical twins. MiXCR was run by TCRdb on the 5' RACE reads, yielding one entry per CDR3 protein. The sample lists around 490,000 distinct CDR3 sequences, about a fifth occurring once. The germline CDR1 and CDR2 sequences are SGDLS and YYNGEE. This CDR3 has 16 amino acids. Trimming removed 0 bases at V and 4 bases at J, with 14 bases between. This clonotype was seen a few times. These same data were also listed under a study on yellow fever vaccine responses in identical twins.

The clonotype was recovered from a woman aged 18-29 years in good health. Input material: CD4+ T cells sorted from blood. The chain carries TRBV9 and TRBJ2-1; tentatively, D is TRBD2 (5 bases). CDR3 nucleotide sequence: TGTGCCAGCAGCGTAGTGTTTGGACTGGGGTACAATGAGCAGTTCTTC. It specifies CASSVVFGLGYNEQFF.